One and the same sample provided the 26 T cell receptor beta chains below, sequenced in a study of T cells in Graves' hyperthyroidism and ophthalmopathy. Amplified TCR beta CDR3 regions derived from RNA transcripts. HTBI primers were employed in a first-round RT-PCR of the TCR CDR3. TCRdb itself ran the multiplex PCR reads through MiXCR, one entry per CDR3 protein. The table lists fewer than 650,000 distinct CDR3 sequences, 40% to 55% of them singletons, with about 43% in the top ten. The sequenced material came from peripheral blood or thyroid tissue (not recorded which). These TCRs come from an adult woman with Graves' disease, either hyperthyroidism or ophthalmopathy (not recorded which).

The genes are TRBV12-3 or TRBV12-4 and TRBJ1-5; TRBD1 might be the D (5 bases). Trimming removed 3 bases at V and 5 bases at J, with 11 bases between. The CDR3 is made up of 14 amino acids. The CDR3 is CASSFWDGHQPQHF. The CDR3 region has the DNA TGTGCCAGCAGTTTTTGGGACGGCCATCAGCCCCAGCATTTT.

The CDR3 nucleotides read TGTGCCAGCTCACCAACGGGAGGGGCCTACGAGCAGTACTTC. Its protein product is CASSPTGGAYEQYF. J is TRBJ2-7 and V is TRBV7-2; 8 bases align to TRBD2. CDR1 is SGHTA, CDR2 FQGNSA, per germline. CDR3 length: 14 residues. The junction had 8 bases not matched to a gene; V was cut back by 8 bases and J by 2 bases.

This clonotype was counted many times. The chain uses TRBV9 and TRBJ2-7; D is unresolved. The CDR3 runs to 16 residues. The germline V gene has CDR1 SGDLS and CDR2 YYNGEE. Trimming pared 0 bases from V and 6 bases from J, leaving 19 bases between. The CDR3 DNA sequence: TGTGCCAGCAGCGTAGCGCGGACCAGAGACTTGAGCGAGCAGTACTTC. Its translation: CASSVARTRDLSEQYF.

V is TRBV2 and J is TRBJ1-5; D gene ambiguous. The V gene's germline CDR1 is SNHLY and CDR2 FYNNEI. V was pared by 1 base and J by 11 bases, with 6 bases between. The CDR3 is made up of 11 amino acids. Here the CDR3 DNA reads TGTGCCAGCAGTGAAGACAGCTCCCAGCATTTT. Its translation is CASSEDSSQHF.

Note on this clonotype: A much bigger clone sits one base away, suggesting this may be a read error. The J gene is TRBJ2-7, the V gene TRBV2; D uncertain. The CDR3 covers 13 residues. Per the germline V gene, CDR1 is SNHLY and CDR2 is FYNNEI. CDR3 coding DNA: TGTGCCAGCAGTGCTTCCAGAGCCTACGAGCAGCACTTC. Its translation is CASSASRAYEQHF. Using reference TRBV2 and TRBJ2-7 for the parts outside the CDR3, the full variable domain is EPEVTQTPSHQVTQMGQEVILRCVPISNHLYFYWYRQILGQKVEFLVSFYNNEISEKSEIFDDQFSVERPDGSNFTLKIRSTKLEDSAMYFCASSASRAYEQHFGPGTRLTVT.

This clonotype was seen ten or more times. The chain has TRBV7-8 and TRBJ1-2, with TRBD1 matching 7 bases. Unmatched junction bases numbered 11, after V lost 6 bases and J lost 7 bases. Germline V gene data show CDR1 as SGHVS and CDR2 as FQNEAQ. This CDR3 is 14 amino acids long. The CDR3 DNA follows: TGTGCCAGCAGGGGCCGGTGGGACAGTAGTGGCTACACCTTC. Residues: CASRGRWDSSGYTF.

This clonotype has a count of ten or more. The V and J genes are TRBV6-1 and TRBJ1-3, with D tentatively TRBD1 (6 bases). The CDR3 runs 15 residues. Trimming stripped 4 bases from V and 0 bases from J, with 10 bases between. The germline CDR1 and CDR2 sequences are MNHNS and SASEGT. CDR3 sequence (DNA): TGTGCCAGCAGTGCCGGACAGAGCTCTGGAAACACCATATATTTT. It specifies CASSAGQSSGNTIYF.

This sequence joins TRBV24-1 and TRBJ2-2; the match to TRBD2 covers 10 bases. Losses at the gene ends were 1 base for V and 6 bases for J; bases not matched to a gene: 4. Germline loops: CDR1 KGHDR, CDR2 SFDVKD. The CDR3 runs 16 residues. The CDR3 region has the DNA TGTGCCACCAGTGATTTTACCGGGACTAGCGCCGGGGAGCTGTTTTTT. Its protein is CATSDFTGTSAGELFF.

In its sample, this clonotype was seen a few times. V gene TRBV5-1 combines with J gene TRBJ2-7; TRBD2 might be the D (6 bases). With 4 bases removed from V and 7 bases from J, the gap between germline ends came to 9 bases. This CDR3 has 11 residues. Germline values: CDR1 SGHRS, CDR2 YFSETQ. The CDR3 DNA reads as TGCGCCAGCAGCGGGGACTGGGAGCAGTACTTC. It is translated as CASSGDWEQYF. The full variable domain, its missing parts supplied by reference TRBV5-1 and TRBJ2-7, is KAGVTQTPRYLIKTRGQQVTLSCSPISGHRSVSWYQQTPGQGLQFLFEYFSETQRNKGNFPGRFSGRQFSNSRSEMNVSTLELGDSALYLCASSGDWEQYFGPGTRLTVT.

This clonotype was seen a handful of times. This may stem from a read error, because a much larger clone lies one nucleotide away. The chain combines TRBV2 with TRBJ1-4; TRBD1 might be the D (5 bases). This CDR3 comprises 14 residues. Germline CDR1 reads SNHLY; CDR2 reads FYNNEI. The CDR3: CASSEETGGEELFF. Here the CDR3 DNA reads TGTGCCAGCAGTGAGGAAACCGGGGGTGAAGAACTGTTTTTT.

The count of this clonotype is one. The chain combines TRBV29-1 with TRBJ1-2; TRBD1 matches at 7 bases. The CDR3 is 12 residues long. The germline V gene has CDR1 SQVTM and CDR2 ANQGSEA. V dropped 8 bases and J dropped 9; count of bases not matched to a gene: 12. CDR3 sequence: CSLDTGAKSYTF. The CDR3 DNA sequence: TGCAGCTTGGATACAGGGGCCAAGAGCTACACCTTC.

This clonotype has more than one count but fewer than ten. V is TRBV5-1 and J is TRBJ1-2; no firm D call. V lost 0 bases and J 4 bases, leaving 7 bases between the germline ends. Germline CDR1 SGHRS, CDR2 YFSETQ. The CDR3 extends over 13 amino acids. CDR3 protein: CASSLGEIYGYTF. The CDR3, as DNA: TGCGCCAGCAGCTTGGGGGAGATCTATGGCTACACCTTC. Full variable domain (outside the CDR3, taken from reference TRBV5-1 and TRBJ1-2): KAGVTQTPRYLIKTRGQQVTLSCSPISGHRSVSWYQQTPGQGLQFLFEYFSETQRNKGNFPGRFSGRQFSNSRSEMNVSTLELGDSALYLCASSLGEIYGYTFGSGTRLTVV.

CDR3 in DNA: TGCGCCAGCAGCTTGGTACAGGCGGGACAAGAGACCCAGTACTTC. Amino acids: CASSLVQAGQETQYF. The chain joins TRBV5-1 to TRBJ2-5, with D possibly being TRBD2 (6 bases). Germline assignment: CDR1 SGHRS and CDR2 YFSETQ. Trimming removed 0 bases from V and 2 bases from J, with 11 bases in between. This CDR3 has 15 residues.

This clonotype has more than one count but fewer than ten. V and J are TRBV15 and TRBJ2-5, with D possibly matching TRBD2 (5 bases). Germline CDR1 LNHNV, CDR2 YYDKDF (reference sequence). This CDR3 is built from 15 residues. V was cut by 1 base and J by 0 bases, with 9 bases left in between. The CDR3 region is CATSRVRGNQETQYF. CDR3 DNA sequence: TGTGCCACCAGCAGAGTTCGGGGTAACCAAGAGACCCAGTACTTC.

A word on this clonotype: Compared with germline, one end of the junction differs, possibly owing to a read error. The chain employs TRBV20-1 and TRBJ2-5, with TRBD2 matching 10 bases. This CDR3 region has 12 residues. CDR1 and CDR2 (germline): DFQATT, SNEGSKA (reference sequence). As DNA, the CDR3 is TGCAGTGCTGCCGGACTAGCGGAGAACCAGTACTTC. Encoded protein: CSAAGLAENQYF.

This clonotype was observed at least ten times. V gene TRBV7-8 combines with J gene TRBJ2-7, with unresolved D. V lost 4 bases to trimming and J lost 2 bases, with 9 bases between them. The CDR3 length is 13 residues. Per germline, CDR1 SGHVS and CDR2 FQNEAQ. CDR3 residues: CASSSRATYEQYF. CDR3 sequence (DNA): TGTGCCAGCAGCTCTCGGGCAACCTACGAGCAGTACTTC.

On this clonotype: Compared with germline, one end of the junction differs, possibly owing to a read error. The chain couples TRBV5-1 to TRBJ2-2, with D tentatively TRBD2 (5 bases). The CDR3 covers 12 residues. Looked up from germline, CDR1 is SGHRS and CDR2 is YFSETQ. In DNA form, the CDR3 reads TGTGCCAGCAAGGGAGACACCGGGGAGCTGTTTTTT. Encoded protein: CASKGDTGELFF.

This clonotype was seen only a few times. The rearrangement links TRBV9 to TRBJ1-5, with D perhaps TRBD1 (6 bases). From germline, CDR1 is SGDLS and CDR2 YYNGEE. Trimming left V 0 bases short and J 7 bases short, with 14 bases between. The CDR3 is 15 residues long. The CDR3 DNA reads TGTGCCAGCAGCGTAGACGGGACAATATTCCAGCCCCAGCATTTT. Translated, it gives CASSVDGTIFQPQHF.

This clonotype was found many times. The chain has TRBV20-1 and TRBJ2-1; D remains ambiguous. The CDR3 has 13 amino acids. Germline CDR1 DFQATT, CDR2 SNEGSKA (reference sequence). The germline V and J ends were trimmed by 5 bases and 0 bases, with 8 bases remaining between them. The CDR3 loop reads CSALEDSYNEQFF. CDR3 nucleotides: TGCAGTGCTTTAGAAGACTCCTACAATGAGCAGTTCTTC.

Ten or more counts support this clonotype. The chain is built from TRBV20-1 and TRBJ2-7, with 7 nucleotides matching TRBD1. Per germline, CDR1 DFQATT and CDR2 SNEGSKA (reference sequence). With V trimmed by 6 bases and J by 3 bases, 8 bases remained unmatched. The CDR3 runs 13 residues. CDR3 nucleotide sequence: TGCAGTGCCCTAGACAGGGAACACTACGAGCAGTACTTC. Amino acid sequence: CSALDREHYEQYF.

This clonotype showed up just once. V is TRBV20-1 and J is TRBJ1-5; D is uncertain. The length of the CDR3 is 13 residues. Germline CDR1 is DFQATT and CDR2 is SNEGSKA (reference sequence). Here the CDR3 reads CSVSAGTNQPQHF. CDR3 sequence (DNA): TGCAGCGTTTCTGCAGGTACAAATCAGCCCCAGCATTTT.

This clonotype has ten or more counts. The chain couples TRBV29-1 to TRBJ2-5; tentative D call: TRBD2 (5 bases). This CDR3 is built from 13 residues. The V gene's germline CDR1 is SQVTM and CDR2 ANQGSEA. V lost 8 bases and J 5 bases, leaving 18 bases between the germline ends. CDR3 nucleotide sequence: TGCAGCCACGGAGGAACCGCCGGTGAGACCCAGTACTTC. This sequence encodes CSHGGTAGETQYF.

This clonotype was detected ten times or more. The V call is TRBV25-1, the J call TRBJ1-6; weak D call: TRBD1 (6 bases). CDR1 and CDR2 from the germline V gene are MGHDK and SYGVNS. V lost 6 bases and J 3 bases, leaving 6 bases between the germline ends. The CDR3 is made up of 13 amino acids. The DNA of the CDR3 is TGTGCCAGCAGGGACAGCTATAATTCACCCCTCCACTTT. Amino acids: CASRDSYNSPLHF. Combining the CDR3 with reference TRBV25-1 and TRBJ1-6 gives the whole variable domain EADIYQTPRYLVIGTGKKITLECSQTMGHDKMYWYQQDPGMELHLIHYSYGVNSTEKGDLSSESTVSRIRTEHFPLTLESARPSHTSQYLCASRDSYNSPLHFGNGTRLTVT.

The chain couples TRBV7-6 to TRBJ2-5; D is perhaps TRBD1 (5 bases). Deletions cut 5 bases from V and 5 bases from J, with 12 bases between. This CDR3 contains 13 residues. Germline CDR1 SGHVS, CDR2 FNYEAQ. The CDR3 DNA follows: TGTGCCAGCAGCCCTCAGGGTGCCGAGACCCAGTACTTC. As protein: CASSPQGAETQYF.

This sequence joins TRBV5-1 and TRBJ1-1; D might be TRBD1 (6 bases). The CDR3 sequence is 12 residues long. Looked up from germline, CDR1 is SGHRS and CDR2 is YFSETQ. V lost 5 bases and J lost 6, with 11 bases in between. CDR3 sequence: CASRQGRSEAFF. For the CDR3, the DNA is TGCGCCAGCAGACAGGGACGGTCTGAAGCTTTCTTT.

The chain couples TRBV29-1 to TRBJ2-2; D gene uncertain. Trimming left V 1 base short and J 3 bases short, with 6 bases between. The CDR3 extends over 13 amino acids. Germline V gene sequence: CDR1 SQVTM, CDR2 ANQGSEA. As DNA, the CDR3 is TGCAGCGTTGAAGGGACGCACACCGGGGAGCTGTTTTTT. Its translation: CSVEGTHTGELFF.